This TCR beta chain derives from a study of cytomegalovirus exposure and HLA in healthy donors. Use of 60 Vbeta and 13 Jbeta primers characterized the PCR. The assay was immunoSEQ multiplex PCR, and TCRdb's table has in-frame clones only and misses some. The sample records 100,000 to 150,000 clones, under 90% being singletons. From germline, CDR1 is SGHNT and CDR2 YENEEA. Unmatched junction bases numbered 11, after V lost 5 bases and J lost 4 bases. The CDR3 runs to 17 residues. The TCR was taken from a woman in her thirties or forties in good health and CMV-seropositive. This chain connects TRBV11-3 to TRBJ2-7, with 13 bases matching TRBD2. The specimen sequenced was PBMCs. CDR3 loop: CASSPHFRTSGSYEQYF. The CDR3 DNA sequence: TGTGCCAGCAGCCCGCACTTCCGGACTAGCGGGAGTTACGAGCAGTACTTC.